This T cell receptor beta chain was identified in a study of blood T cell repertoires in COVID-19. At the level of the study: There were acute and convalescent COVID-19 samples, and they came from the United States, Italy and Spain. PBMCs, B-cell-depleted T cells, or T cells provided the cDNA or gDNA that made up the material.

The germline gives CDR1 MDHEN, CDR2 SYDVKM. The CDR3 covers 15 residues. V lost 7 bases, J lost 0 bases, and 13 bases lay in between. In the study's own analysis: For nucleated cells, counts were estimated from reference gene primer amplification. The protocol was immunoSEQ multiplex PCR, while the TCRdb copy is restricted to in-frame clones and leaves out a portion. The V and J calls and clone size were taken over from that table, and D and trimming were inferred from the DNA. The sample includes about 37,000 clones, 89% of them seen just once. This chain connects TRBV28 to TRBJ2-4; D is perhaps TRBD2 (6 bases). Sequencing was done on a sample of peripheral blood. This clonotype was sampled from a human donor in a cohort sampled during active COVID-19. This chain's CDR3 is CASTRSGGAKNIQYF. CDR3 bases: TGTGCCAGCACTCGTAGCGGTGGAGCCAAAAACATTCAGTACTTC.